This TCR beta chain was recovered during a study of beta chain features in type 1 diabetes. Regarding the study as a whole: PCR might favor shorter templates, equally in patients and controls.

The whole isolated RNA underwent reverse transcription, so sequencing captured expressed TCRB transcripts. The protocol was immunoSEQ multiplex PCR, while the TCRdb copy is restricted to in-frame clones and leaves out a portion. This table holds fewer than 250,000 clones, 68% found once. Trimming left V 2 bases short and J 3 bases short, with 6 bases between. CDR1 and CDR2 (germline): SGHNT, YYREEE (reference sequence). CDR3 length: 12 residues. This clone was observed a single time. The antigen remains undetermined. The same CDR3 also results from other DNA sequences found in this sample. It was one heparinised blood draw, averaging about 110 mL, that each donor gave. Isolation of CD4+ naive, central memory, regulatory and stem cell-like memory cells was achieved by sorting via CD45RO/CCR7/CD25/CD127/CD95/CD27.

Input material: naive CD4+ T cells from blood. This clonotype was obtained from a man aged 30 to 39 in good health. The V gene is TRBV5-4, the J gene TRBJ2-7; no clear D. CDR3 nucleotide sequence: TGTGCCAGCAGCTTAGACGGCTACGAGCAGTACTTC. Translation: CASSLDGYEQYF.